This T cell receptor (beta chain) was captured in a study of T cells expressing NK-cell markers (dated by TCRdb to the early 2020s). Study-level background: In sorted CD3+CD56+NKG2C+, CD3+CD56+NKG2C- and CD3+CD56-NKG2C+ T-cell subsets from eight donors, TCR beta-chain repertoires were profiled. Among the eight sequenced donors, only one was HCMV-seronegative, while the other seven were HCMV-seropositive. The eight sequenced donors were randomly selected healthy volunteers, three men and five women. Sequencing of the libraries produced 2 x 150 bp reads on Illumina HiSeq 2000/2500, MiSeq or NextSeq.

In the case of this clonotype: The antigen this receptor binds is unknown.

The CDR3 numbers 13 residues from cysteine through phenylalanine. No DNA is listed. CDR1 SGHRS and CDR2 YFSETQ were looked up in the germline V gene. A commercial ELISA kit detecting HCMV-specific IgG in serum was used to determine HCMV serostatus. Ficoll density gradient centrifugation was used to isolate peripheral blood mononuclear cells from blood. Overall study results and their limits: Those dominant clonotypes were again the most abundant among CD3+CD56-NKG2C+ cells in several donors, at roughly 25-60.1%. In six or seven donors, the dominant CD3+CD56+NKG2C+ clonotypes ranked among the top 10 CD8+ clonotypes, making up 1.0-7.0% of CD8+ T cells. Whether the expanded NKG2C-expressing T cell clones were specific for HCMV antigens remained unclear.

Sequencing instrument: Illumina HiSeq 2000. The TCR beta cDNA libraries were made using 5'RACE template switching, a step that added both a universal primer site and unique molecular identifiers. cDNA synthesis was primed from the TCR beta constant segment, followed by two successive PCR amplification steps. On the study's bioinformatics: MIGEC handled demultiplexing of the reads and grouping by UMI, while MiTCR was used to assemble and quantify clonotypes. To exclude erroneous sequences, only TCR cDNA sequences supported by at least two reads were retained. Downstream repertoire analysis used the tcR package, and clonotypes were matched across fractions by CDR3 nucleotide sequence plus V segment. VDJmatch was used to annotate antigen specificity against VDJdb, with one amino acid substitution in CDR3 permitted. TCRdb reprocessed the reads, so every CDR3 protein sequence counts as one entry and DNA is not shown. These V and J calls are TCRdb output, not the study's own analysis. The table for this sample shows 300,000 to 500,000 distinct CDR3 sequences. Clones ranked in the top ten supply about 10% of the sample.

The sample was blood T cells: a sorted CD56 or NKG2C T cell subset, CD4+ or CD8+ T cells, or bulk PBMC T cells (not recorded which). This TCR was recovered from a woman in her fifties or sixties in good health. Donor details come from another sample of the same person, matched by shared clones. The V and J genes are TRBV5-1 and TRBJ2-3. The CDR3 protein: CASSSTRWDTQYF.